What follows describes a single T cell receptor beta chain. Its antigen is still unknown. Healthy bone marrow donors supplied every sample. The data were taken from a study of cytomegalovirus exposure and HLA in healthy donors. 13 Jbeta primers and 60 Vbeta primers were used for the PCR. In the original workflow: A later analysis counted roughly 74 million unique TCR beta chains, some 12 million shared. TCRdb's table, derived via immunoSEQ multiplex PCR, lists solely in-frame clones and lacks some. That table is the source of V, J and clone size, and D and trimming were worked out from the DNA. The data contain about 130,000 clones, about 79% of them singletons. General study points: Another analysis was done later, and it associated approximately 18,000 TCR beta sequences with HLA alleles at 0.05 false discovery rate. Immune exposure was documented only through CMV serostatus.

This receptor was identified in a woman between 45 and 60 years old in good health and CMV-seronegative. The material sequenced was PBMCs.

The CDR3, as DNA: TGTGCCAGCAAACAGGGGGCAATGTATGAGCAGTTCTTC. Amino acid sequence: CASKQGAMYEQFF. The rearrangement links TRBV6-1 to TRBJ2-1; 9 nucleotides agree with TRBD1. The V gene end was trimmed by 7 bases and the J gene end by 8 bases; junction bases not matched to a gene: 6. The CDR3 length is 13 residues. Germline CDR1 reads MNHNS; CDR2 reads SASEGT.